This T cell receptor beta chain was recorded in a study of blood T cell repertoires in COVID-19. This table comes from immunoSEQ multiplex PCR, and its TCRdb copy is limited to in-frame clones, with some not included. The data hold approximately 250,000 clones, with around four fifths observed a single time. Germline CDR1 and CDR2: SGHNT and YENEEA. Trimming took 3 bases from V and 6 from J, leaving 8 bases between them. CDR3 length: 12 amino acids. Sequencing used PBMCs or T cells enriched from blood (not recorded which). The rearrangement uses TRBV11-3 and TRBJ1-1; the D is unclear. This TCR came from a man aged 40-49 years who had recovered from COVID-19. For the CDR3, the DNA is TGTGCCAGCAGCTTGAGTGACTCTGAAGCTTTCTTT. This codes for CASSLSDSEAFF.